This entry features one T cell receptor (beta chain) sequence. The record originates from a study of blood T cell repertoires in COVID-19. The authors' processing: Cell counts per sample came from amplifying reference gene primers. The data were produced by immunoSEQ multiplex PCR, yet TCRdb's version contains in-frame clones alone and is incomplete. V and J calls and clone size are as listed in that table; D and trimming were resolved from the DNA. The table shows approximately 170,000 clones, with just over 85% occurring only once. The germline V gene encodes CDR1 SGHKS and CDR2 YYEKEE (reference sequence). The CDR3 consists of 17 residues. V dropped 6 bases and J dropped 6; count of bases not matched to a gene: 14.

The receptor's source is a man in his forties or fifties with active or convalescent COVID-19. The chain couples TRBV5-5 to TRBJ2-2; 10 bases fit TRBD2. Source material: peripheral blood. In DNA, the CDR3 is TGTGCCAGCAAGCGGCTAGCGGGAGATTTGCTCGCCGGGGAGCTGTTTTTT. Translated, it gives CASKRLAGDLLAGELFF.